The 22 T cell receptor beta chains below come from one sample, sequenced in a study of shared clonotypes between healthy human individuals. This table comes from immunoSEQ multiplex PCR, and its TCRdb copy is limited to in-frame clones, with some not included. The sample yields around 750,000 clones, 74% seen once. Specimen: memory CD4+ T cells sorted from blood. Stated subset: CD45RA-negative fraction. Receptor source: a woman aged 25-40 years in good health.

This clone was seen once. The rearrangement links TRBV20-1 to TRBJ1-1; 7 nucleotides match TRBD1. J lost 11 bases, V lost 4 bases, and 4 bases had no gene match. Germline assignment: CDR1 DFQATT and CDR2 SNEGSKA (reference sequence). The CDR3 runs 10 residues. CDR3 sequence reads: CSATRGQAFF. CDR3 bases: TGCAGTGCTACGAGGGGGCAGGCTTTCTTT.

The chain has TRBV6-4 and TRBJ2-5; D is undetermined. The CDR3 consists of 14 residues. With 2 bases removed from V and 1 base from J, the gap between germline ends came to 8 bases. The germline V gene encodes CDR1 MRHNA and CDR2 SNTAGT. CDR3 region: CASSDPEAQETQYF. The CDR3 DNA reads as TGTGCCAGCAGTGACCCCGAGGCCCAAGAGACCCAGTACTTC.

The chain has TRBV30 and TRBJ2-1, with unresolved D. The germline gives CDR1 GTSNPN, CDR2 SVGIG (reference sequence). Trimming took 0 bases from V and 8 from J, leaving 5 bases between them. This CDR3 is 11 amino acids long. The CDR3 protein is CAWSVADEQFF. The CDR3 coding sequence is TGTGCCTGGAGTGTAGCAGATGAGCAGTTCTTC.

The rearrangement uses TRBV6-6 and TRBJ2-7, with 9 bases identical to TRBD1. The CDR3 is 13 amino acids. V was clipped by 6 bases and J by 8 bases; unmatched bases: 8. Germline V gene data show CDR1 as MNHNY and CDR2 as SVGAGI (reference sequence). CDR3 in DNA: TGTGCCAGCAGGCAAAAGGACAGGGGAAAGCAGTACTTC. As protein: CASRQKDRGKQYF.

The CDR3 DNA is TGTGCCAGCTCACCGGCGGGAGTTCGGGGAAATGAGCAGTTCTTC. This gives the protein CASSPAGVRGNEQFF. The V call is TRBV18, the J call TRBJ2-1; 7 bases line up with TRBD2. Looked up from germline, CDR1 is KGHSH and CDR2 is LQKENI. V gave up 3 bases and J gave up 7 bases; unmatched junction bases: 9. The CDR3 is 15 amino acids.

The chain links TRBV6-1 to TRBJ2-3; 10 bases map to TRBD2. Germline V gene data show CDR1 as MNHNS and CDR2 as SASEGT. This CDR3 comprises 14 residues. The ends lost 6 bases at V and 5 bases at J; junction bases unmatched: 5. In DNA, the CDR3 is TGTGCCAGCAGCCTAGCGGGAGCCGGAGATACGCAGTATTTT. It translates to CASSLAGAGDTQYF.

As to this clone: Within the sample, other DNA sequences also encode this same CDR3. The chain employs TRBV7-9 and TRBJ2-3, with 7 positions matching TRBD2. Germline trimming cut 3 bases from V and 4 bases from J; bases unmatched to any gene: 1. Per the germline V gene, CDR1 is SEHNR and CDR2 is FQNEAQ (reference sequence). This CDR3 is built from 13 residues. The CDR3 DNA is TGTGCCAGCAGCTTCGGGGGGTCAGATACGCAGTATTTT. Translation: CASSFGGSDTQYF.

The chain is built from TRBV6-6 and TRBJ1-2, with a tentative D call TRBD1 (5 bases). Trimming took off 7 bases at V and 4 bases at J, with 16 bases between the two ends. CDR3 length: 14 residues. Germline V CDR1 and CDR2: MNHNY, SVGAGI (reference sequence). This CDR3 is CASNGDLTTYGYTF. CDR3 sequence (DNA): TGTGCCAGCAATGGGGACTTAACTACCTATGGCTACACCTTC.

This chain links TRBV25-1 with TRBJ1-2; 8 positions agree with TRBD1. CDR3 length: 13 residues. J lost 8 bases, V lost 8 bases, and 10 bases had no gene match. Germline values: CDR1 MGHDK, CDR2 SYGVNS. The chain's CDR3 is CASQFGTGIGYTF. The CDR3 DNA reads TGTGCCAGCCAGTTCGGGACAGGAATAGGCTACACCTTC.

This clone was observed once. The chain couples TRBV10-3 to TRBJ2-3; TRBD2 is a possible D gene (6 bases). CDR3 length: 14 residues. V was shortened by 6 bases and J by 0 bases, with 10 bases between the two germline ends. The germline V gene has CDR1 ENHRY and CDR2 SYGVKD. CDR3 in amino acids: CAISRDSSTDTQYF. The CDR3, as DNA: TGTGCCATCAGCCGGGACTCCAGCACAGATACGCAGTATTTT.

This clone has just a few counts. The CDR3 DNA reads TGTGCCAGCCTAGGGGGCGGGAATTACAATGAGCAGTTCTTC. Amino acids: CASLGGGNYNEQFF. The chain combines TRBV7-6 with TRBJ2-1; D is perhaps TRBD1 (7 bases). Trimming left V 8 bases short and J 4 bases short, with 15 bases between. Per the germline V gene, CDR1 is SGHVS and CDR2 is FNYEAQ. This CDR3 contains 14 residues.

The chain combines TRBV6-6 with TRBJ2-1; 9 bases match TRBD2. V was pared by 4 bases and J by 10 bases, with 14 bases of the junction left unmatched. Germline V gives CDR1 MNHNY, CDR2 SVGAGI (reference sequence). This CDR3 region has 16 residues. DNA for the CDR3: TGTGCCAGCAGTTCGCAAACGGCGGGACTAGCCTGGGAGCAGTTCTTC. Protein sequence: CASSSQTAGLAWEQFF.

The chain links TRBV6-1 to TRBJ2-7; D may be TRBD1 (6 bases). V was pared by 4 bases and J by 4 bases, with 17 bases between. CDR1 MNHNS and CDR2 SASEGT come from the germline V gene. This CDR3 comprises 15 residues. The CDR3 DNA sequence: TGTGCCAGCAGTGTGAGGGTGGGAGACAGGTACGAGCAGTACTTC. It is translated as CASSVRVGDRYEQYF.

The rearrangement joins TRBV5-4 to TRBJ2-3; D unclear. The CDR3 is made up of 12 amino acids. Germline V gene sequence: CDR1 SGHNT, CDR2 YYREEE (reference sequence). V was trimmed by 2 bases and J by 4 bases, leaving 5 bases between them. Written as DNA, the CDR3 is TGTGCCAGCAGCTTCCTTGCAGATACGCAGTATTTT. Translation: CASSFLADTQYF.

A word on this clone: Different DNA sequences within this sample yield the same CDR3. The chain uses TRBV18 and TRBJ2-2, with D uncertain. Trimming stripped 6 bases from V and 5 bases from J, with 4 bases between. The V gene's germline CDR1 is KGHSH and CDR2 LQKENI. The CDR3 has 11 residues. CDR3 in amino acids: CASSPTGELFF. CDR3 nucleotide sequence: TGTGCCAGCTCGCCAACCGGGGAGCTGTTTTTT.

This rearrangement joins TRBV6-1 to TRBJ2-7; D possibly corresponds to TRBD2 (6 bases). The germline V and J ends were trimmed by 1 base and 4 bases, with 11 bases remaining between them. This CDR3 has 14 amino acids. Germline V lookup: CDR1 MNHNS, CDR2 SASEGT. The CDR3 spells CASSEVGSRYEQYF. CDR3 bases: TGTGCCAGCAGTGAAGTCGGGAGCAGGTACGAGCAGTACTTC.

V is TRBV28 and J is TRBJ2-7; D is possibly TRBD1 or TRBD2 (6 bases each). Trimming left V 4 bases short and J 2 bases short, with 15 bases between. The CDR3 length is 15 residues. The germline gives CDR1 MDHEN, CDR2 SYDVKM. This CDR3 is CASSSNRDFTYEQYF. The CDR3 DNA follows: TGTGCCAGCAGTTCCAACAGGGACTTTACCTACGAGCAGTACTTC.

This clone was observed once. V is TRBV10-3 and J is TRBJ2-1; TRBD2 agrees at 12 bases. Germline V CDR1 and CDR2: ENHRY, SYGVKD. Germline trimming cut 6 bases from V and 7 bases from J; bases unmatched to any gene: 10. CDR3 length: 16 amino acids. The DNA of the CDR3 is TGTGCCATCAGCCTGACTAGCGGGAGAGAGGGGAATGAGCAGTTCTTC. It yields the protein CAISLTSGREGNEQFF.

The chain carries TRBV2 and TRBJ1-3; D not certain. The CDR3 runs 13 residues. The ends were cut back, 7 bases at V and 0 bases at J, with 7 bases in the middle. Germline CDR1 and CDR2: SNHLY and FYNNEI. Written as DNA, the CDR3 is TGTGCCAGCATTTTCGCCTCTGGAAACACCATATATTTT. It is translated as CASIFASGNTIYF.

CDR3 region: CASSLSWESYEQYF. CDR3 coding DNA: TGTGCCAGCAGTTTAAGTTGGGAGTCCTACGAGCAGTACTTC. The J gene is TRBJ2-7, the V gene TRBV27; D may be TRBD2 (5 bases). V gave up 2 bases and J gave up 1 base, with 9 bases separating them. The CDR3 extends over 14 amino acids. Germline V CDR1 and CDR2: MNHEY, SMNVEV (reference sequence).

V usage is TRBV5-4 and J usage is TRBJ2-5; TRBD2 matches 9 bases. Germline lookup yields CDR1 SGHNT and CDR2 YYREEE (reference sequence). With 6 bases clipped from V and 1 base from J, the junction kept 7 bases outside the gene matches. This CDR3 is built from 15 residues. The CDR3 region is CASTVTSGAQETQYF. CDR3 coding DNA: TGTGCCAGCACCGTGACTAGCGGAGCCCAAGAGACCCAGTACTTC. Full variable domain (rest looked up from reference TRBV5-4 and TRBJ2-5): ETGVTQSPTHLIKTRGQQVTLRCSSQSGHNTVSWYQQALGQGPQFIFQYYREEENGRGNFPPRFSGLQFPNYSSELNVNALELDDSALYLCASTVTSGAQETQYFGPGTRLLVL.

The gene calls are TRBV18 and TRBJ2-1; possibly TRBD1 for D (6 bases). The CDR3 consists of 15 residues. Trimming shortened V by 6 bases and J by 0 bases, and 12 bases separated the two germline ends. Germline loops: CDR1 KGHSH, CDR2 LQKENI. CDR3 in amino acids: CASSDSRGSYNEQFF. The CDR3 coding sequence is TGTGCCAGCTCGGACAGCCGAGGCTCCTACAATGAGCAGTTCTTC. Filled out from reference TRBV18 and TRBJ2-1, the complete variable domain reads NAGVMQNPRHLVRRRGQEARLRCSPMKGHSHVYWYRQLPEEGLKFMVYLQKENIIDESGMPKERFSAEFPKEGPSILRIQQVVRGDSAAYFCASSDSRGSYNEQFFGPGTRLTVL.